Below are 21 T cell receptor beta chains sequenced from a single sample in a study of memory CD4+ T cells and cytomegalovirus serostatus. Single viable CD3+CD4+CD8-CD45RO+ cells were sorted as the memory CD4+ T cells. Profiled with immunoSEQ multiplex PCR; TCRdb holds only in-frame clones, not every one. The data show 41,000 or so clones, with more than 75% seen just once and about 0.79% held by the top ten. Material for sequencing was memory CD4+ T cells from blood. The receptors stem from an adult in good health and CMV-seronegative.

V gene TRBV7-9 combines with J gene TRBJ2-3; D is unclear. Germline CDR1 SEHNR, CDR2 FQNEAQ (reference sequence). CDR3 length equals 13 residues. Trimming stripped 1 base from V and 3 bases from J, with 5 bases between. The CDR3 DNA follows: TGTGCCAGCAGCTTAGGTGGGACAGATACGCAGTATTTT. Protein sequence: CASSLGGTDTQYF.

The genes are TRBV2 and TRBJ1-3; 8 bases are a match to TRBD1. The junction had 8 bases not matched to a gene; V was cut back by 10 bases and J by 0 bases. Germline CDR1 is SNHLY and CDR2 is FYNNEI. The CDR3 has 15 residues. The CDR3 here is CAIQGGSYSGNTIYF. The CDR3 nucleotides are TGTGCCATACAGGGGGGCTCCTACTCTGGAAACACCATATATTTT. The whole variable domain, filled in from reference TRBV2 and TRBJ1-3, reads EPEVTQTPSHQVTQMGQEVILRCVPISNHLYFYWYRQILGQKVEFLVSFYNNEISEKSEIFDDQFSVERPDGSNFTLKIRSTKLEDSAMYFCAIQGGSYSGNTIYFGEGSWLTVV.

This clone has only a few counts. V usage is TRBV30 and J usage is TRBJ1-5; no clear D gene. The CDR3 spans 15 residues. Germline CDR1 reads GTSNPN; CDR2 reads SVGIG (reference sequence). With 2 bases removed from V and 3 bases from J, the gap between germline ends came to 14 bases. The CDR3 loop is CAWSFVGRNNQPQHF. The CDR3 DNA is TGTGCCTGGAGTTTCGTAGGGAGAAACAATCAGCCCCAGCATTTT.

CDR3 sequence reads: CASGGSIQQAFF. The CDR3 DNA reads TGTGCCAGCGGGGGGTCCATACAACAAGCTTTCTTT. The V call is TRBV6-6, the J call TRBJ1-1; tentatively, D is TRBD1 (5 bases). V was pared by 8 bases and J by 9 bases, with 16 bases between. The CDR3 runs 12 residues. From germline, CDR1 is MNHNY and CDR2 SVGAGI (reference sequence).

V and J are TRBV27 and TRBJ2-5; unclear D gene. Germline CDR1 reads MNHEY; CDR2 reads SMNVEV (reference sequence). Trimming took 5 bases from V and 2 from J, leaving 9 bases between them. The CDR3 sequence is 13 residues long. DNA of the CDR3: TGTGCCAGCAGTGGGTACGGTCAAGAGACCCAGTACTTC. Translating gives CASSGYGQETQYF.

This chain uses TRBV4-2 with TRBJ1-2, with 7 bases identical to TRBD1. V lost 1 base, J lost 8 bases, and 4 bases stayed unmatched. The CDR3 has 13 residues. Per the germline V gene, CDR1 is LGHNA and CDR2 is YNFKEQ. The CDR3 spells CASSQAGGDGYTF. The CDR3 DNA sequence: TGTGCCAGCAGCCAAGCAGGGGGGGACGGCTACACCTTC.

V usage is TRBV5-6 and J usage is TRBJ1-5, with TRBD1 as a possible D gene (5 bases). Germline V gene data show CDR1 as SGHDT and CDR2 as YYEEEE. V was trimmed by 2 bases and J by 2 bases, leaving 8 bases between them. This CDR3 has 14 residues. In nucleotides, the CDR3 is TGTGCCAGCAGCTTAAGGGGCGGCAATCAGCCCCAGCATTTT. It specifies CASSLRGGNQPQHF. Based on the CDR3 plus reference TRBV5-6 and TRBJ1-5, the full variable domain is DAGVTQSPTHLIKTRGQQVTLRCSPKSGHDTVSWYQQALGQGPQFIFQYYEEEERQRGNFPDRFSGHQFPNYSSELNVNALLLGDSALYLCASSLRGGNQPQHFGDGTRLSIL.

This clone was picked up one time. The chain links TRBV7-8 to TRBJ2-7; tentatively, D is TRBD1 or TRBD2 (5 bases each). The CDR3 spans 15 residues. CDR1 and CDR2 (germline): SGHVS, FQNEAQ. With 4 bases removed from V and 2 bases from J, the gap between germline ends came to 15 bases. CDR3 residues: CASSWGNQGTYEQYF. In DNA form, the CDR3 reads TGTGCCAGCAGCTGGGGGAACCAGGGAACCTACGAGCAGTACTTC.

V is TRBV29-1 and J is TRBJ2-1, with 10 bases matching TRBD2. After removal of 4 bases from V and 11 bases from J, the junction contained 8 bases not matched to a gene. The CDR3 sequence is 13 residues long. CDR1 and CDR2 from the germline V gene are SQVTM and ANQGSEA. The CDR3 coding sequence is TGCAGCGTTGTCCCAGCGGGGGGGCGAAAGCAGTTCTTC. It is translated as CSVVPAGGRKQFF.

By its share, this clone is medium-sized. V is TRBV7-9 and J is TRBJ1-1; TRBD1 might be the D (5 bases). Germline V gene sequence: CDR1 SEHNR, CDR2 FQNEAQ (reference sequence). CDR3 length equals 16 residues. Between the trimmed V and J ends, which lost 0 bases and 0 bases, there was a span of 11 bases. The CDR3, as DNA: TGTGCCAGCAGCTTAGCCGGGTGGGGACTGAACACTGAAGCTTTCTTT. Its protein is CASSLAGWGLNTEAFF.

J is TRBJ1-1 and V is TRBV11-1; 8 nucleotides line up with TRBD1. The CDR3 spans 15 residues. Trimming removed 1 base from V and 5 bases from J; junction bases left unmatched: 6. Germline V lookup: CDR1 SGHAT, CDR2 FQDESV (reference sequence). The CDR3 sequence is CASSLDPRGRTEAFF. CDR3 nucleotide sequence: TGTGCCAGCAGCTTAGACCCCAGGGGGCGGACTGAAGCTTTCTTT.

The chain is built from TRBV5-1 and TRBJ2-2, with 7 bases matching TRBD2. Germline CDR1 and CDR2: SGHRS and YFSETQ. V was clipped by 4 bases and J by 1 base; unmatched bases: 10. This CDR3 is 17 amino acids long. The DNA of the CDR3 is TGCGCCAGCAGCCAGCCGGGAGGTACATTGAACACCGGGGAGCTGTTTTTT. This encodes CASSQPGGTLNTGELFF.

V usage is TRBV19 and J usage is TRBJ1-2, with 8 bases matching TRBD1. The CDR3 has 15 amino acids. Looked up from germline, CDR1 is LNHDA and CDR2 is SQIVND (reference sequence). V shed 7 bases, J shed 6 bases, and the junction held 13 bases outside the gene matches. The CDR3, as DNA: TGTGCCAGTAAGAGGACAGGGTTAAATCGGGATGGCTACACCTTC. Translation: CASKRTGLNRDGYTF.

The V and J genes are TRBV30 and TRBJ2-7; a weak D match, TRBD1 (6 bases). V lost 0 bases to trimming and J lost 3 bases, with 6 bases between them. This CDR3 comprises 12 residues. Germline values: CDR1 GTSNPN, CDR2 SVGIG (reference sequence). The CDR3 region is CAWSVGGYEQYF. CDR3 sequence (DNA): TGTGCCTGGAGTGTAGGGGGCTACGAGCAGTACTTC. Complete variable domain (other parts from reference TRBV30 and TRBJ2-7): SQTIHQWPATLVQPVGSPLSLECTVEGTSNPNLYWYRQAAGRGLQLLFYSVGIGQISSEVPQNLSASRPQDRQFILSSKKLLLSDSGFYLCAWSVGGYEQYFGPGTRLTVT.

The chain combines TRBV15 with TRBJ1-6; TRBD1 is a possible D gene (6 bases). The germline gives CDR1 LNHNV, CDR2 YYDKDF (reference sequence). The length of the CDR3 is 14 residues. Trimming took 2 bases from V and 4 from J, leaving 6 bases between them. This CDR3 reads CATSRQGYNSPLHF. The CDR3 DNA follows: TGTGCCACCAGCAGACAGGGGTATAATTCACCCCTCCACTTT.

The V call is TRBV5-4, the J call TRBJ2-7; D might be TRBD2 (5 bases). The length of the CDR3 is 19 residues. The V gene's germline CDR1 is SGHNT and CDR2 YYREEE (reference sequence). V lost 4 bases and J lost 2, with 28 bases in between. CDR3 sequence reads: CASSLSAVQMRERTYEQYF. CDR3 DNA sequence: TGTGCCAGCAGCCTCTCAGCGGTACAAATGAGAGAAAGGACCTACGAGCAGTACTTC.

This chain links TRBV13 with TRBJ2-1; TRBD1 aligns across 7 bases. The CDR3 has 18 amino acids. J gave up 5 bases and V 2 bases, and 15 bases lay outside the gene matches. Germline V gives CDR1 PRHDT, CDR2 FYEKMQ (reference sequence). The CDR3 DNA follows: TGTGCCAGCAGCTTAACAGGGGTTTCCAGGGGTCCAAACAATGAGCAGTTCTTC. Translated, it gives CASSLTGVSRGPNNEQFF.

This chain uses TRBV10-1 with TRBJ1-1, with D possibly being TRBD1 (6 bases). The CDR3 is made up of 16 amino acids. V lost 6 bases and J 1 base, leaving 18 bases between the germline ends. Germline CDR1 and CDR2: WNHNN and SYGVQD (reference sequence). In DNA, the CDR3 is TGCGCCAGCAGCGTTTTCAGGGGAGTGCGGAACACTGAAGCTTTCTTT. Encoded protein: CASSVFRGVRNTEAFF.

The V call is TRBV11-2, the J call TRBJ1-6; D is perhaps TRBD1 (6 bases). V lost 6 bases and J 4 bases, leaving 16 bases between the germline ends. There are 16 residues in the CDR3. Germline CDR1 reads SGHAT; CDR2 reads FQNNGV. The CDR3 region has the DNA TGTGCCAGCAGACGATCCGGGACACTTTATAATTCACCCCTCCACTTT. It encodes CASRRSGTLYNSPLHF.

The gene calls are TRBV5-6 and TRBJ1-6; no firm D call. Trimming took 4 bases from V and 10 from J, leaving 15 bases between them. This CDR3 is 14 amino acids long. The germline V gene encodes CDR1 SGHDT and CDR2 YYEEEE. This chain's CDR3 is CASSLPGQSSPLHF. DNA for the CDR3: TGTGCCAGCAGCCTACCGGGCCAGTCCTCACCCCTCCACTTT.

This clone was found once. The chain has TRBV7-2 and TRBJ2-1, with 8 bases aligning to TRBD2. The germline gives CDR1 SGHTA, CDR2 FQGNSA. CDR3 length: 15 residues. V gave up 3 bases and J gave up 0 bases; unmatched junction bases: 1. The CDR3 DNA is TGTGCCAGCAGCTTCGCGGGGGGCTCCTACAATGAGCAGTTCTTC. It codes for CASSFAGGSYNEQFF.